The 27 T cell receptor beta chains given below trace back to one sample, sequenced in a study of breast tumors, draining lymph nodes, adjacent tissues. Using its own MiXCR run on the multiplex PCR reads, TCRdb lists one record per CDR3 protein. The sample yields 200,000 or so distinct CDR3 sequences, 31% seen once. Breast cancer patients provided tissue from their axillary draining lymph nodes. Sequencing used axillary lymph node tissue. The source of these receptors is a female donor with breast cancer. Some clones in this sample may be carry-over from other donors' samples.

This clonotype showed up many times. The chain recombines TRBV24-1 with TRBJ2-3; D is unclear. The CDR3 consists of 14 residues. Looked up from germline, CDR1 is KGHDR and CDR2 is SFDVKD. The germline V and J ends were trimmed by 0 bases and 4 bases, with 7 bases remaining between them. The CDR3 sequence: CATSDLPGSDTQYF. The CDR3 DNA is TGTGCCACCAGTGATTTGCCAGGATCAGATACGCAGTATTTT.

As regards this clonotype: It may be a read error: a sequence one base away is much more abundant. The chain joins TRBV12-3 or TRBV12-4 to TRBJ2-2; either TRBD1 or TRBD2 may supply D (5 bases each). The CDR3 is made up of 16 amino acids. This chain's CDR3 is CASSSQRGPNTRELFF. Written as DNA, the CDR3 is TGTGCCAGCAGCTCTCAGAGGGGCCCGAACACCAGGGAGCTGTTTTTT.

In this sample, this clonotype turned up many times. The chain is built from TRBV28 and TRBJ2-7, with TRBD1 matching 7 bases. Germline-derived CDR1 and CDR2 are MDHEN and SYDVKM. The length of the CDR3 is 15 residues. Trimming cost V 4 bases and J 3 bases; bases outside gene matches: 9. The CDR3 nucleotides read TGTGCCAGCAGTTACCCCCAGGGGGATAGCTACGAGCAGTACTTC. Translated: CASSYPQGDSYEQYF.

This clonotype was counted ten times or more. The chain employs TRBV3-1 and TRBJ2-7; D not certain. CDR3 length: 12 amino acids. The V gene lost 1 base and the J gene lost 5 bases, with 6 bases spanning the gap. Germline V CDR1 and CDR2: LGHDT, YNNKEL (reference sequence). CDR3 sequence: CASSQVSDEQYF. The CDR3 coding sequence is TGTGCCAGCAGCCAAGTGTCTGACGAGCAGTACTTC.

This clonotype has just one count. V gene TRBV7-3 combines with J gene TRBJ2-5; D remains ambiguous. Germline loops: CDR1 SGHTA, CDR2 FQGTGA. Trimming removed 2 bases from V and 7 bases from J, with 11 bases in between. CDR3 length: 13 residues. The CDR3 bases are TGTGCCAGCAGCTTATCGGGCGGTGGGACCCAGTACTTC. As protein: CASSLSGGGTQYF.

This chain joins TRBV19 and TRBJ1-4; weak D call: TRBD1 (6 bases). Germline CDR1 is LNHDA and CDR2 is SQIVND (reference sequence). V was clipped by 5 bases and J by 3 bases, with 10 bases between them. The CDR3 contains 14 residues. The CDR3 here is CASSPTGSNEKLFF. CDR3 coding DNA: TGTGCCAGTAGTCCGACAGGATCTAATGAAAAACTGTTTTTT.

In this sample, this clonotype turned up many times. The chain recombines TRBV7-6 with TRBJ1-4; D gene uncertain. The V end was cut by 2 bases, the J end by 0 bases, with 10 bases between. The length of the CDR3 is 16 residues. Germline V gene sequence: CDR1 SGHVS, CDR2 FNYEAQ. In DNA form, the CDR3 reads TGTGCCAGCAGCTTAAGGTCAGCGTCAACTAATGAAAAACTGTTTTTT. Translating gives CASSLRSASTNEKLFF.

The sample holds many counts of this clonotype. The chain is built from TRBV20-1 and TRBJ2-7, with 8 bases fitting TRBD2. V gave up 6 bases and J gave up 5 bases; unmatched junction bases: 9. The CDR3 runs 13 residues. Germline CDR1 reads DFQATT; CDR2 reads SNEGSKA (reference sequence). In DNA form, the CDR3 reads TGCAGTGCCCCGGGACCGGGAGGGAACGAGCAGTACTTC. Translation gives CSAPGPGGNEQYF.

This clonotype was counted at least ten times. The V call is TRBV2, the J call TRBJ2-5, with D tentatively TRBD2 (7 bases). The CDR3 spans 13 residues. Germline V gives CDR1 SNHLY, CDR2 FYNNEI. The V and J ends lost 8 bases and 5 bases respectively, with 15 bases between them. CDR3 sequence (DNA): TGTGCCAGCGCTGGGGGGGCAGTTGAGACCCAGTACTTC. Protein: CASAGGAVETQYF.

The genes are TRBV6-4 and TRBJ2-7; the D gene is possibly TRBD2 (7 bases). The length of the CDR3 is 13 residues. The V and J ends lost 5 bases and 7 bases respectively, with 15 bases between them. Germline-derived CDR1 and CDR2 are MRHNA and SNTAGT. CDR3 region: CASSQEGGGEQYF. The CDR3 bases are TGTGCCAGCAGTCAAGAGGGGGGGGGTGAGCAGTACTTC.

This clonotype has at least ten counts. CDR3 nucleotides: TGTGCCAGCACCCCCGAGCGGGGAGGGGGCTACACCTTC. This codes for CASTPERGGGYTF. This sequence joins TRBV6-6 and TRBJ1-2; D gene unclear. Germline CDR1 and CDR2: MNHNY and SVGAGI (reference sequence). The V gene lost 7 bases and the J gene lost 8 bases, with 17 bases spanning the gap. The CDR3 runs 13 residues.

CDR3 in amino acids: CASGTGGPVPGLFF. CDR3 bases: TGTGCCAGCGGAACAGGGGGCCCCGTGCCGGGGCTGTTTTTT. This sequence joins TRBV28 and TRBJ2-2; 9 positions agree with TRBD1. Germline V gene lookup returns CDR1 MDHEN and CDR2 SYDVKM. The CDR3 extends over 14 amino acids. V gave up 8 bases and J gave up 13 bases; unmatched junction bases: 14.

This clonotype was counted ten times or more. The chain couples TRBV7-6 to TRBJ2-3; 14 bases agree with TRBD2. The CDR3 is made up of 17 amino acids. The trim removed 2 bases at V and 5 bases at J, leaving 6 bases unmatched. CDR1 and CDR2 from the germline V gene are SGHVS and FNYEAQ. The CDR3 DNA sequence: TGTGCCAGCAGCTTACAGACTAGCGGGGGGGCAAGAGATACGCAGTATTTT. It codes for CASSLQTSGGARDTQYF.

This clonotype was seen a few times. A junction end diverges from the germline sequence, so it may reflect a read error. J is TRBJ2-6 and V is TRBV19, with D perhaps matching TRBD1 (5 bases). The CDR3 runs to 18 residues. CDR1 LNHDA and CDR2 SQIVND come from the germline V gene (reference sequence). In DNA form, the CDR3 reads TGTGCCAGTAGTCCCAAAGGGAAGGGCTCTGGTGGGGCCAACGTCCCGACTTTC. It translates to CASSPKGKGSGGANVPTF.

This clonotype was counted ten times or more. The V call is TRBV2, the J call TRBJ2-5, with D hard to call. CDR1 SNHLY and CDR2 FYNNEI come from the germline V gene. V was clipped by 0 bases and J by 4 bases, with 9 bases between them. The CDR3 loop spans 14 amino acids. In nucleotides, the CDR3 is TGTGCCAGCAGTGAAGCGCTTAGGGTAGAGACCCAGTACTTC. Its translation is CASSEALRVETQYF.

This clonotype was found many times. This sequence joins TRBV5-1 and TRBJ1-4; unclear D gene. The CDR3 contains 15 residues. In germline, CDR1 is SGHRS, CDR2 YFSETQ. Trimming took 1 base from V and 3 from J, leaving 10 bases between them. CDR3 region: CASSLLGEANEKLFF. The CDR3 DNA reads as TGCGCCAGCAGCTTGCTCGGGGAGGCTAATGAAAAACTGTTTTTT.

The sample holds many counts of this clonotype. The V call is TRBV7-9, the J call TRBJ2-7; TRBD1 agrees at 7 bases. The CDR3 loop spans 15 amino acids. V was clipped by 5 bases and J by 2 bases; unmatched bases: 9. Germline assignment: CDR1 SEHNR and CDR2 FQNEAQ (reference sequence). Written as DNA, the CDR3 is TGTGCCAGCAGCCCGGATGTGACAGGGCCCTACGAGCAGTACTTC. Translating gives CASSPDVTGPYEQYF.

The CDR3 protein is CASSAVGTSRTYNEQFF. The CDR3 coding sequence is TGTGCCAGCAGTGCTGTAGGGACTAGCCGAACCTACAATGAGCAGTTCTTC. The rearrangement links TRBV7-9 to TRBJ2-1; 9 positions match TRBD2. Germline CDR1 and CDR2: SEHNR and FQNEAQ (reference sequence). V lost 6 bases to trimming and J lost 2 bases; unmatched junction nucleotides: 11. CDR3 length: 17 residues.

The chain uses TRBV19 and TRBJ1-1, with D unresolved. The germline V and J ends were trimmed by 11 bases and 3 bases, with 19 bases remaining between them. Germline lookup yields CDR1 LNHDA and CDR2 SQIVND (reference sequence). The CDR3 sequence is 14 residues long. CDR3 sequence reads: CASLGGTVDTEAFF. CDR3 in DNA: TGTGCCTCGCTCGGAGGAACAGTTGACACTGAAGCTTTCTTT.

The table lists this clonotype with many counts. The chain links TRBV20-1 to TRBJ2-5, with 11 bases matching TRBD2. Germline V lookup: CDR1 DFQATT, CDR2 SNEGSKA (reference sequence). The CDR3 has 17 residues. Trimming removed 5 bases from V and 0 bases from J; junction bases left unmatched: 11. The CDR3 sequence: CSARWLGTSGNQETQYF. CDR3 nucleotides: TGCAGTGCTCGCTGGCTGGGGACTAGCGGCAACCAAGAGACCCAGTACTTC.

Turning to this clonotype: A read error may be the cause here, since a much bigger clone is one base away. This chain joins TRBV10-3 and TRBJ2-3; 8 bases line up with TRBD1. CDR1 is ENHRY and CDR2 is SYGVKD in the germline V gene. This CDR3 has 15 residues. CDR3: CATGVGQGNTDAQYF. CDR3 in DNA: TGTGCCACCGGGGTCGGACAGGGCAACACAGATGCGCAGTATTTT.

This clonotype was seen at least ten times. The chain couples TRBV30 to TRBJ2-7; 12 bases are shared with TRBD1. Trimming at V came to 4 bases and at J to 3 bases, leaving 10 bases not matched to a gene. CDR1 is GTSNPN, CDR2 SVGIG, per germline (reference sequence). The CDR3 loop spans 16 amino acids. The CDR3 reads CAWKVAGTGGIYEQYF. As DNA, the CDR3 is TGTGCCTGGAAAGTGGCAGGGACAGGGGGCATCTACGAGCAGTACTTC.

In regard to this clonotype: The CDR3 end shows no conserved phenylalanine or tryptophan, and so a read error is likely. The chain couples TRBV7-8 to TRBJ2-7, with D perhaps assigned TRBD1 or TRBD2 (6 bases each). The CDR3 is made up of 14 amino acids. The ends were cut back, 0 bases at V and 2 bases at J, with 8 bases in the middle. Per the germline V gene, CDR1 is SGHVS and CDR2 is FQNEAQ. CDR3 residues: CASSLAGGPYEQYH. As DNA, the CDR3 is TGTGCCAGCAGCTTAGCCGGGGGCCCCTACGAGCAGTACCAC.

This clonotype was seen ten or more times. V is TRBV7-9 and J is TRBJ2-1; D is unresolved. This CDR3 is 13 amino acids long. Germline V lookup: CDR1 SEHNR, CDR2 FQNEAQ (reference sequence). V dropped 9 bases and J dropped 10 bases, with 19 bases sitting between them. The CDR3 DNA follows: TGTGCCAGTAGCCCCCAACCCGGAACGGAGCAGTTCTTC. Translation: CASSPQPGTEQFF.

This clonotype was observed many times. The gene calls are TRBV20-1 and TRBJ2-7, with 13 bases lining up with TRBD2. The CDR3 consists of 17 residues. The germline gives CDR1 DFQATT, CDR2 SNEGSKA (reference sequence). The ends lost 6 bases at V and 2 bases at J; junction bases unmatched: 13. The CDR3 DNA is TGCAGTGCAACTAGAGGGACTAGCGGGACGTTCACCTACGAGCAGTACTTC. Translation gives CSATRGTSGTFTYEQYF.

This clonotype was observed at least ten times. The chain employs TRBV7-3 and TRBJ2-1, with D maybe TRBD2 (5 bases). Trimming left V 5 bases short and J 7 bases short, with 12 bases between. Germline assignment: CDR1 SGHTA and CDR2 FQGTGA. This CDR3 spans 13 amino acids. Here the CDR3 reads CASSLHRTNEQFF. CDR3 in DNA: TGTGCCAGCAGCCTACACCGGACTAATGAGCAGTTCTTC.

About this clonotype itself: Given a much more abundant clone one base away, this may be a read error. The chain is built from TRBV6-2 or TRBV6-3 and TRBJ2-7; a possible D gene is TRBD2 (6 bases). The CDR3 sequence is 14 residues long. Germline lookup yields CDR1 MNHEY and CDR2 SVGEGT. V was shortened by 6 bases and J by 6 bases, with 18 bases between the two germline ends. CDR3 in amino acids: CASRHRAQEGEQYF. In DNA, the CDR3 is TGTGCCAGCAGGCACCGGGCCCAGGAGGGCGAGCAGTACTTC.